This T cell receptor (beta chain) was sequenced during a study of blood T cell repertoires in COVID-19. V was pared by 5 bases and J by 4 bases, with 15 bases between. Germline V gene lookup returns CDR1 LNHNV and CDR2 YYDKDF (reference sequence). CDR3 length equals 15 residues. As processed by the authors: Estimates of nucleated cell counts were drawn from the amplification of reference gene primers. Sequencing was performed with immunoSEQ multiplex PCR; in TCRdb, only in-frame clones are kept and a portion is missing. The DNA gave D and trimming, while V, J and clone size come from that table. Of some 230,000 clones in the sample, 70% to 85% were seen once.

The sequenced sample was PBMCs or T cells enriched from blood (not recorded which). The genes are TRBV15 and TRBJ2-1; the D gene is possibly TRBD2 (5 bases). The sequence derives from a man aged 40-49 years who had recovered from COVID-19. The CDR3 region has the DNA TGTGCCACCAGCCCTTCCTTAGGGAGATACAATGAGCAGTTCTTC. This codes for CATSPSLGRYNEQFF.